Below are 16 T cell receptor beta chains sequenced from a single sample in a study of molecular identifiers for immune sequencing clone quantification listed by TCRdb under 2018. Library method: PCR. Data came from an Illumina HiSeq 4000. Using fastp trimming at Q25 and MiXCR clonotype assembly, TCRdb reanalyzed the public sequencing data and kept in-frame beta chains. Every CDR3 protein is listed once, alongside the most common genes and DNA of its rows. This sample is represented by approximately 35,000 distinct CDR3 sequences; 19% of them were singletons. The ten largest clones take up about 1.1% of the sample. Sequencing was performed on naive CD8+ T cells from blood, with Jurkat cell RNA spiked in. The cell subset or site label on this specimen signifies: FACS-sorted CD8+CD4-CCR7+CD45RA+ naive T cells. The source is a human donor in good health. Some libraries in this study had Jurkat cell RNA spiked in.

The CDR3 loop is CASNRERTSQNIQYF. The CDR3 coding sequence is TGTGCCAGCAACCGAGAGCGGACTAGTCAAAACATTCAGTACTTC. This chain joins TRBV7-3 and TRBJ2-4, with TRBD2 identical over 7 bases. This CDR3 has 15 amino acids. In germline, CDR1 is SGHTA, CDR2 FQGTGA. V shed 7 bases, J shed 5 bases, and the junction held 11 bases outside the gene matches.

This clonotype is medium-sized. The rearrangement joins TRBV7-6 to TRBJ2-3; D is possibly TRBD1 (5 bases). V lost 4 bases and J 6 bases, leaving 23 bases between the germline ends. The V gene's germline CDR1 is SGHVS and CDR2 FNYEAQ. The CDR3 contains 17 residues. CDR3 in DNA: TGTGCCAGCAGCTATCAACCGACCAGGACACCGAGTGATACGCAGTATTTT. Amino acid sequence: CASSYQPTRTPSDTQYF.

The chain employs TRBV4-3 and TRBJ2-7, with unresolved D. The CDR3 loop spans 15 amino acids. CDR1 is LGHNA and CDR2 is YSLEER in the germline V gene. Between the trimmed V and J ends, which lost 0 bases and 0 bases, there was a span of 9 bases. CDR3 bases: TGCGCCAGCAGCCAAGATCGGCACAGCTCCTACGAGCAGTACTTC. Its translation: CASSQDRHSSYEQYF.

On this clonotype: A much larger clone is a single base away; this may be a read error. V gene TRBV7-9 combines with J gene TRBJ2-5; TRBD2 aligns across 7 bases. The CDR3 contains 15 residues. The J segment lost 5 bases and the V segment lost 5 bases, leaving 11 bases of the junction unmatched. Per the germline V gene, CDR1 is SEHNR and CDR2 is FQNEAQ (reference sequence). CDR3 amino acids: CASSRKPGLTETQYF. As DNA, the CDR3 is TGTGCCAGCAGCCGGAAACCGGGACTAACGGAGACCCAGTACTTC.

This clonotype came up many times. The chain has TRBV5-4 and TRBJ2-5, with D unclear. V was pared by 0 bases and J by 3 bases, with 12 bases between. The CDR3 has 15 residues. CDR1 and CDR2 from the germline V gene are SGHNT and YYREEE (reference sequence). CDR3 in amino acids: CASSLGRITEETQYF. CDR3 DNA: TGTGCCAGCAGCTTGGGTCGGATAACGGAAGAGACCCAGTACTTC.

This clonotype was counted ten times or more. V usage is TRBV6-5 and J usage is TRBJ2-3; D is perhaps TRBD1 (6 bases). CDR3 length equals 16 residues. Germline CDR1 is MNHEY and CDR2 is SVGAGI. V was cut by 2 bases and J by 0 bases, with 12 bases left in between. The CDR3 coding sequence is TGTGCCAGCAGTTACAGGACAGCTTCTAGCACAGATACGCAGTATTTT. It specifies CASSYRTASSTDTQYF.

This clonotype was counted ten times or more. The gene calls are TRBV6-2 or TRBV6-3 and TRBJ2-7; D may be TRBD1 (5 bases). V was clipped by 2 bases and J by 1 base, with 9 bases between them. The germline V gene has CDR1 MNHEY and CDR2 SVGEGT. CDR3 length equals 14 residues. The CDR3 DNA sequence: TGTGCCAGCAGTTACGGGGCCGCTTCCTACGAGCAGTACTTC. This gives the protein CASSYGAASYEQYF.

Many counts were recorded for this clonotype. This chain uses TRBV7-9 with TRBJ2-3; D gene ambiguous. Germline V gives CDR1 SEHNR, CDR2 FQNEAQ (reference sequence). V dropped 6 bases and J dropped 4 bases, with 23 bases sitting between them. The CDR3 sequence is 17 residues long. The CDR3 nucleotides are TGTGCCAGCAGGGGCGTGAAGGGTGTTAAAGGTTCAGATACGCAGTATTTT. The encoded protein is CASRGVKGVKGSDTQYF.

This clonotype was recorded at least ten times. V and J are TRBV13 and TRBJ2-3; 13 nucleotides match TRBD2. Germline V gene lookup returns CDR1 PRHDT and CDR2 FYEKMQ (reference sequence). This CDR3 region has 18 residues. V trimming: 5 bases; J trimming: 4 bases; junction bases outside the gene matches: 12. In DNA form, the CDR3 reads TGTGCCAGCAGCCACACTAGCGGGAGGGCCCCGTCAGCAGATACGCAGTATTTT. Residues: CASSHTSGRAPSADTQYF. Based on the CDR3 plus reference TRBV13 and TRBJ2-3, the full variable domain is AAGVIQSPRHLIKEKRETATLKCYPIPRHDTVYWYQQGPGQDPQFLISFYEKMQSDKGSIPDRFSAQQFSDYHSELNMSSLELGDSALYFCASSHTSGRAPSADTQYFGPGTRLTVL.

This clonotype came up many times. The chain is built from TRBV30 and TRBJ2-1, with D possibly matching TRBD2 (7 bases). The CDR3 length is 11 residues. Per the germline V gene, CDR1 is GTSNPN and CDR2 is SVGIG (reference sequence). Trimming shortened V by 2 bases and J by 16 bases, and 15 bases separated the two germline ends. The DNA of the CDR3 is TGTGCCTGGAGTCTAGGCCGCGGGGGCTTCTTC. It encodes CAWSLGRGGFF.

On this clonotype: This sequence may be a read error, since a much larger clone differs from it by one base. The CDR3 spells CVSSRSGGLDNEQFF. In DNA, the CDR3 is TGCGTCAGCAGCCGCAGCGGGGGGCTGGACAATGAGCAGTTCTTC. This rearrangement joins TRBV4-3 to TRBJ2-1, with TRBD2 matching over 9 bases. The CDR3 length is 15 residues. Germline lookup yields CDR1 LGHNA and CDR2 YSLEER.

This clonotype was seen repeatedly, ten times or more. The rearrangement joins TRBV4-1 to TRBJ1-4, with 7 bases matching TRBD1. The length of the CDR3 is 15 residues. The V gene's germline CDR1 is MGHRA and CDR2 YSYEKL. Trimming removed 1 base from V and 7 bases from J; junction bases left unmatched: 6. The CDR3: CASSQADRAGEKLFF. The CDR3 region has the DNA TGCGCCAGCAGCCAAGCTGACAGGGCGGGTGAAAAACTGTTTTTT.

There are many counts of this clonotype. The chain carries TRBV27 and TRBJ2-7; D remains unclear. The CDR3 loop spans 13 amino acids. The V end was cut by 5 bases, the J end by 3 bases, with 11 bases between. Germline CDR1 and CDR2: MNHEY and SMNVEV (reference sequence). CDR3 protein: CASSHQAGYEQYF. In DNA, the CDR3 is TGTGCCAGCAGTCACCAGGCCGGCTACGAGCAGTACTTC.

On this clonotype: This sequence may be a read error, since a much larger clone differs from it by one base. The chain couples TRBV5-3 to TRBJ2-7, with TRBD2 as a possible D gene (5 bases). TRBV5-3 is an ORF; its function is uncertain. V was cut by 8 bases and J by 3 bases, with 21 bases left in between. CDR3 length: 15 amino acids. CDR3 in amino acids: CASGLEAELSYEQYF. The CDR3 DNA reads as TGTGCCAGCGGCTTGGAGGCGGAGTTGAGCTACGAGCAGTACTTC.

This clonotype was seen at least ten times. The chain uses TRBV5-4 and TRBJ2-3; either TRBD1 or TRBD2 may fit D (6 bases each). Deletions cut 6 bases from V and 2 bases from J, with 16 bases between. The CDR3 spans 15 residues. The germline V gene encodes CDR1 SGHNT and CDR2 YYREEE (reference sequence). DNA of the CDR3: TGTGCCAGCAAAACGAGGGGGGCTGACACAGATACGCAGTATTTT. As protein: CASKTRGADTDTQYF.

This clonotype was observed at least ten times. This chain connects TRBV5-4 to TRBJ2-7; TRBD1 matches 8 bases. V lost 1 base, J lost 3 bases, and 9 bases stayed unmatched. This CDR3 region has 16 residues. Germline lookup yields CDR1 SGHNT and CDR2 YYREEE (reference sequence). CDR3 region: CASSLHNGQGYYEQYF. For the CDR3, the DNA is TGTGCCAGCAGCTTGCACAACGGACAGGGATACTACGAGCAGTACTTC. Looking up the rest from reference TRBV5-4 and TRBJ2-7 gives the full variable domain: ETGVTQSPTHLIKTRGQQVTLRCSSQSGHNTVSWYQQALGQGPQFIFQYYREEENGRGNFPPRFSGLQFPNYSSELNVNALELDDSALYLCASSLHNGQGYYEQYFGPGTRLTVT.